This is a list of T cell receptor beta chains from one sample in a study of blood T cell repertoires in COVID-19. Generated by immunoSEQ multiplex PCR, the TCRdb table keeps only in-frame clones and is missing some. The profile covers fewer than 250,000 clones, with around 82% appearing a single time and about 4.4% taken by the ten largest. The specimen was peripheral blood. These receptors originate from a woman in her seventies with acute or convalescent COVID-19. Both conserved end residues are part of each CDR3. Fields, in order: clone size, D gene, J gene, V gene, CDR3 protein, CDR3 DNA. The D gene is left open where the match is weak. A clone size is listed for some rows: how often the clone was seen (once, few, many), or a class if it is expanded.

.	.	TRBJ2-3	TRBV7-2	CASSTSDTQYF	TGTGCCAGCAGCACGAGCGATACGCAGTATTTT
.	TRBD1	TRBJ1-2	TRBV20-1	CSARQGYGYTF	TGCAGTGCACGACAGGGCTATGGCTACACCTTC
.	.	TRBJ1-6	TRBV19	CASSVRTVNSPLHF	TGTGCCAGTAGTGTGCGGACAGTTAATTCACCCCTCCACTTT
.	TRBD1	TRBJ2-3	TRBV6-5	CASSYIRGRTDTQYF	TGTGCCAGCAGTTACATCAGGGGGCGGACAGATACGCAGTATTTT
.	TRBD1	TRBJ1-4	TRBV9	CASSQGTGGAEKLFF	TGTGCCAGCAGCCAGGGGACAGGGGGCGCGGAAAAACTGTTTTTT
.	.	TRBJ2-7	TRBV6-5	CASRTRRNSYEQYF	TGTGCCAGCCGCACCCGGCGGAATTCCTACGAGCAGTACTTC
.	TRBD1	TRBJ2-7	TRBV28	CASRTGTGGNEQYF	TGTGCCAGCAGAACCGGGACAGGGGGCAACGAGCAGTACTTC
.	.	TRBJ1-6	TRBV7-2	CASSLDSGSPLHF	TGTGCCAGCAGCTTAGACAGTGGTTCACCCCTCCACTTT
.	.	TRBJ2-4	TRBV3-1/TRBV3-2	CASSQRGVNIQYF	TGTGCCAGCAGCCAAAGGGGCGTAAACATTCAGTACTTC
.	.	TRBJ1-2	TRBV3-1/TRBV3-2	CASSLIQGYGYTF	TGTGCCAGCAGCCTAATACAGGGCTATGGCTACACCTTC
.	TRBD1	TRBJ1-6	TRBV4-2	CASSQDEGANSPLHF	TGTGCCAGCAGCCAAGACGAGGGGGCTAATTCACCCCTCCACTTT
.	.	TRBJ1-2	TRBV3-1/TRBV3-2	CASSHGGSNGYTF	TGTGCCAGCAGCCATGGCGGCAGCAATGGCTACACCTTC
.	.	TRBJ1-5	TRBV6-1	CASSEPPRVNQPQHF	TGTGCCAGCAGTGAACCTCCCAGGGTGAATCAGCCCCAGCATTTT
.	TRBD2	TRBJ2-3	TRBV5-6	CASNWGGTDTQYF	TGTGCCTCTAACTGGGGGGGTACAGATACGCAGTATTTT
.	TRBD1	TRBJ2-6	TRBV6-5	CASSYSGQGWANVLTF	TGTGCCAGCAGTTACTCCGGACAGGGCTGGGCCAACGTCCTGACTTTC
.	.	TRBJ1-5	TRBV5-8	CASSFKSGPQPQHF	TGTGCCAGCAGCTTTAAGTCAGGGCCTCAGCCCCAGCATTTT
.	TRBD1	TRBJ2-2	TRBV20-1	CSASAQGASAGELFF	TGCAGTGCTAGTGCACAGGGGGCCTCCGCCGGGGAGCTGTTTTTT
few	.	TRBJ1-1	TRBV9	CASTGRGSTEAFF	TGTGCCAGCACCGGGAGGGGGAGTACTGAAGCTTTCTTT
.	TRBD1	TRBJ2-3	TRBV2	CASSERTGEPTQYF	TGTGCCAGCAGTGAAAGGACAGGGGAACCAACGCAGTATTTT
.	.	TRBJ1-1	TRBV1	CTSSPDAGTEAFF	TGCACCAGCAGCCCGGACGCGGGGACTGAAGCTTTCTTT
.	TRBD1	TRBJ2-7	TRBV28	CASSLTLGKKKRTGTGSYEQYF	TGTGCCAGCAGTTTAACCCTAGGAAAGAAAAAAAGAACCGGGACAGGTTCCTACGAGCAGTACTTC
once	.	TRBJ1-1	TRBV28	CASRTTSGGAKAFF	TGTGCCAGCAGAACGACAAGCGGGGGGGCGAAAGCTTTCTTT